This section outlines one TCR beta chain sequence together with its context. Its antigen is not identified. The data were taken from a study of T cells expressing NK-cell markers. Notes on the study in general: One observes that, in several donors, these clonotypes were also the leading ones within the CD3+CD56-NKG2C+ fraction.

Using the 5' RACE reads, TCRdb records one entry per CDR3 protein without DNA. The sample table sets out about 550,000 distinct CDR3 sequences. The CDR3 extends over 14 amino acids. The V gene's germline CDR1 is GTSNPN and CDR2 SVGIG (reference sequence). Material for sequencing was blood T cells: a sorted CD56 or NKG2C T cell subset, CD4+ or CD8+ T cells, or bulk PBMC T cells (not recorded which). V gene TRBV30 combines with J gene TRBJ2-7; the D call from TCRdb, TRBD2, cannot be confirmed without DNA. The source of this sequence is a man aged 18 to 30 in good health. CDR3 residues: CAWATGTSGNEQYF. The whole variable domain, remainder taken from reference TRBV30 and TRBJ2-7, is SQTIHQWPATLVQPVGSPLSLECTVEGTSNPNLYWYRQAAGRGLQLLFYSVGIGQISSEVPQNLSASRPQDRQFILSSKKLLLSDSGFYLCAWATGTSGNEQYFGPGTRLTVT.